These T cell receptor beta chains were read from a single sample in a study of T cells expressing NK-cell markers. From the 5' RACE reads, TCRdb lists one entry per CDR3 protein and no DNA. The listing contains hundreds of thousands of distinct CDR3 sequences. The sample was blood T cells: a sorted CD56 or NKG2C T cell subset, CD4+ or CD8+ T cells, or bulk PBMC T cells (not recorded which). Receptors were obtained from a woman between 18 and 69 years old in good health. Each CDR3 is given with its conserved first and last residue. The order of the fields is J gene, CDR3 length, V gene, CDR3 protein.

J: TRBJ1-1; length: 14; V: TRBV5-1; CDR3: CASSLAGGIAEAFF
J: TRBJ2-1; length: 15; V: TRBV7-2; CDR3: CASSLYETGYNEQFF
J: TRBJ2-7; length: 14; V: TRBV7-6; CDR3: CASSQGREAWEQYF
J: TRBJ2-1; length: 14; V: TRBV20-1; CDR3: CSAVTGRVNNEQFF
J: TRBJ2-3; length: 14; V: TRBV9; CDR3: CASSVDWGPDTQYF
J: TRBJ2-3; length: 14; V: TRBV4-3; CDR3: CASSQASRDSTQYF
J: TRBJ1-4; length: 13; V: TRBV5-1; CDR3: CASSLTPQGTLFF
J: TRBJ1-2; length: 13; V: TRBV4-2; CDR3: CASSQGAGDGYTF
J: TRBJ2-5; length: 14; V: TRBV12-3/TRBV12-4; CDR3: CASSPTGHRETQYF
J: TRBJ1-2; length: 14; V: TRBV6-5; CDR3: CASRYNRGSYGYTF
J: TRBJ2-3; length: 17; V: TRBV4-1; CDR3: CASSQGPETSGTGTQYF
J: TRBJ2-2; length: 13; V: TRBV2; CDR3: CASSLDVTGELFF
J: TRBJ1-1; length: 14; V: TRBV7-2; CDR3: CASSERGWGTEAFF
J: TRBJ2-7; length: 14; V: TRBV28; CDR3: CASISGATAGEQYF
J: TRBJ2-2; length: 15; V: TRBV20-1; CDR3: CSAALFPGGTGELFF
J: TRBJ1-1; length: 12; V: TRBV20-1; CDR3: CSATTPNTEAFF
J: TRBJ2-5; length: 14; V: TRBV6-2/TRBV6-3; CDR3: CASTRTAASETQYF
J: TRBJ2-5; length: 15; V: TRBV7-3; CDR3: CASSLVAGLEETQYF
J: TRBJ2-5; length: 15; V: TRBV27; CDR3: CASSANSGGEETQYF
J: TRBJ2-1; length: 14; V: TRBV10-1; CDR3: CASSARGGLNEQFF
J: TRBJ2-3; length: 18; V: TRBV18; CDR3: CASSPGLAGSFSTDTQYF
J: TRBJ1-1; length: 13; V: TRBV6-2/TRBV6-3; CDR3: CASRNDRNTEAFF
J: TRBJ2-5; length: 14; V: TRBV4-3; CDR3: CASSQWAGVETQYF
J: TRBJ2-1; length: 15; V: TRBV10-3; CDR3: CAITRRDSSYNEQFF
J: TRBJ1-1; length: 17; V: TRBV12-3/TRBV12-4; CDR3: CASSGDRASSGNTEAFF
J: TRBJ1-1; length: 15; V: TRBV6-1; CDR3: CASTQTAFMNTEAFF
J: TRBJ2-4; length: 18; V: TRBV6-5; CDR3: CASSYSSLDREAKNIQYF
J: TRBJ2-1; length: 17; V: TRBV4-3; CDR3: CASSEVAGTGSSEEQFF
J: TRBJ2-1; length: 17; V: TRBV24-1; CDR3: CATSHSGGGGPLNEQFF
J: TRBJ2-4; length: 15; V: TRBV5-1; CDR3: CASSPSELAKNIQYF
J: TRBJ2-3; length: 17; V: TRBV11-2; CDR3: CASSERLGGLKTDTQYF
J: TRBJ2-2; length: 15; V: TRBV6-1; CDR3: CASSPWASNTGELFF
J: TRBJ2-2; length: 17; V: TRBV11-2; CDR3: CASSLRHKRQNTGELFF
J: TRBJ1-5; length: 15; V: TRBV12-3/TRBV12-4; CDR3: CASSHGQYSNQPQHF
J: TRBJ2-7; length: 14; V: TRBV20-1; CDR3: CSALAVGVPYEQYF
J: TRBJ2-1; length: 17; V: TRBV9; CDR3: CASSVSGGLSSYNEQFF
J: TRBJ2-7; length: 16; V: TRBV5-1; CDR3: CASSLAPVALPYEQYF
J: TRBJ1-5; length: 14; V: TRBV7-2; CDR3: CASSLSDSDQPQHF
J: TRBJ2-1; length: 18; V: TRBV19; CDR3: CASSIPTGGGGFYNEQFF
J: TRBJ2-6; length: 19; V: TRBV4-1; CDR3: CASSLIPGPASEGANVLTF